The 9 T cell receptor beta chains listed next were all sequenced from one sample in a study of blood T cells in healthy people across ages (dated by TCRdb to the mid-2010s). Receptor amplification or capture employed 5' RACE. The listed sequencing device is Illumina HiSeq 2500. The second PCR ran for about 6 to 12 cycles and used a J-beta primer mix along with a sample-barcoded 5' primer. TCRdb handled the public reads itself, with Q25 trimming in fastp and clone calling in MiXCR, and kept productive beta chains. Every entry covers one CDR3 protein and lists the most common genes and DNA from its rows. The sample includes 800,000 to 900,000 distinct CDR3 sequences, with 62% observed a single time. The ten largest clones represent 28% of the sample. Sequenced: blood. Receptors were obtained from a man between 25 and 39 years old in good health.

The sample holds a few counts of this clonotype. The V gene is TRBV28, the J gene TRBJ2-7; D unresolved. Deletions cut 6 bases from V and 2 bases from J, with 14 bases between. The CDR3 covers 14 residues. The germline gives CDR1 MDHEN, CDR2 SYDVKM. CDR3 region: CASSISEPTYEQYF. CDR3 DNA sequence: TGTGCCAGCAGCATTTCAGAGCCCACCTACGAGCAGTACTTC.

The chain uses TRBV7-2 and TRBJ2-5; TRBD2 is a possible D gene (5 bases). Germline loops: CDR1 SGHTA, CDR2 FQGNSA. There are 14 residues in the CDR3. The V end lost 1 base, the J end lost 8 bases, and 14 bases lay between the germline ends. CDR3 region: CASSLGREFGTQYF. CDR3 DNA: TGTGCCAGCAGCTTAGGAAGGGAGTTTGGTACCCAGTACTTC.

The CDR3 DNA sequence: TGTGCCAGCAGCGTAGTCCCAGCGGGGGGGCATGATGAGCAGTTCTTC. Its translation is CASSVVPAGGHDEQFF. The genes are TRBV9 and TRBJ2-1, with TRBD2 matching over 10 bases. This CDR3 contains 16 residues. CDR1 SGDLS and CDR2 YYNGEE come from the germline V gene. The junction had 8 bases not matched to a gene; V was cut back by 0 bases and J by 8 bases.

The chain combines TRBV10-3 with TRBJ2-1; no firm D call. Trimming removed 0 bases from V and 7 bases from J, with 4 bases in between. CDR1 ENHRY and CDR2 SYGVKD come from the germline V gene. The CDR3 has 12 amino acids. CDR3 DNA sequence: TGTGCCATCAGTGAGTCGAGAAATGAGCAGTTCTTC. It encodes CAISESRNEQFF.

The V and J genes are TRBV7-3 and TRBJ2-1; D not certain. Trimming removed 5 bases at V and 0 bases at J, with 11 bases between. Germline V CDR1 and CDR2: SGHTA, FQGTGA. The CDR3 totals 15 residues. The CDR3 DNA reads as TGTGCCAGCAGCCCCACAGAGAGCTCCTACAATGAGCAGTTCTTC. Its protein is CASSPTESSYNEQFF.

This chain joins TRBV7-2 and TRBJ2-3, with D perhaps assigned TRBD1 or TRBD2 (5 bases each). V lost 5 bases to trimming and J lost 2 bases, with 17 bases between them. The CDR3 covers 16 residues. CDR1 and CDR2 (germline): SGHTA, FQGNSA. The CDR3 bases are TGTGCCAGCAGCCGACAACCGGGACCTACCACAGATACGCAGTATTTT. Translation gives CASSRQPGPTTDTQYF.

The CDR3 region is CASSRYGTAGEITDTQYF. The CDR3 region has the DNA TGTGCCAGCAGTCGTTACGGTACTGCGGGGGAGATCACAGATACGCAGTATTTT. This chain joins TRBV6-1 and TRBJ2-3; 7 positions match TRBD2. Germline CDR1 reads MNHNS; CDR2 reads SASEGT. V was clipped by 5 bases and J by 2 bases; unmatched bases: 16. The CDR3 has 18 amino acids.

To note about this clonotype: The junction departs from germline at one end; a sequencing error may be responsible. This rearrangement joins TRBV4-3 to TRBJ1-2, with D perhaps matching TRBD1 (6 bases). The CDR3 contains 14 residues. Germline-derived CDR1 and CDR2 are LGHNA and YSLEER. Here the CDR3 reads CANSPIGQRSGYTF. CDR3 in DNA: TGCGCCAACAGCCCCATAGGACAGCGCTCTGGCTACACCTTC.

This clonotype was observed at least ten times. The chain employs TRBV6-5 and TRBJ2-7; 7 bases line up with TRBD2. The germline CDR1 and CDR2 sequences are MNHEY and SVGAGI. V lost 2 bases and J lost 4; bases outside the gene matches: 8. The CDR3 spans 15 residues. The CDR3 reads CASSYGRRGTYEQYF. The CDR3 DNA reads as TGTGCCAGCAGTTACGGGAGGCGGGGGACTTACGAGCAGTACTTC.